The clone carrying this T cell receptor (beta chain) has only one observation. What it recognizes is unknown. A second about 6 to 12 cycle PCR used barcoded and J-beta primers. TCRdb analysed the 5' RACE reads with MiXCR anew, one entry per CDR3 protein. The sample carries over 600,000 distinct CDR3 sequences, more than 55% recorded once. This record belongs to a study of blood T cells in healthy people across ages. Trimming removed 1 base at V and 8 bases at J, with 15 bases between. This CDR3 has 15 amino acids. CDR1 and CDR2 from the germline V gene are SGHTA and FQGTGA. Whole-study findings and limits: Estimates of total diversity, which came from one million sequenced T cells, were considered to be underestimates.

V gene TRBV7-3 combines with J gene TRBJ2-1; D is unresolved. Sequencing input: blood. The sequence was collected from a man between 40 and 49 years old in good health. The CDR3 DNA follows: TGTGCCAGCAGCTTAAGTGGCGGACCTACGGATGAGCAGTTCTTC. Residues: CASSLSGGPTDEQFF.